The 25 T cell receptor beta chains in this list originate from one sample, sequenced in a study of beta chain features in type 1 diabetes (dated by TCRdb to between 2017 and 2018). Points the paper makes about the study in general: In all four CD4+ subsets, TCRB CDR3 length was moderately but significantly shorter in type 1 diabetes patients.

Libraries were made using the immunoSEQ multiplex PCR assay. All of the isolated RNA was reverse transcribed with the High Capacity cDNA Reverse Transcription Kit, so expressed TCRB transcripts were sequenced. TCRdb carries this immuneACCESS record with in-frame sequences only. Its versions omit some clonotypes, under half of them owing to an unresolved V gene in the studies checked, with the rest unexplained. The sample yields some 240,000 clones; 16% were counted once. The ten largest clones capture about 0.092% of the sample. No antigens are known for them. The sequencing input was naive CD4+ T cells from blood. This specimen's cell subset or site label, interpreted: true naive CD4+ T cells. Source of these receptors: a man aged 25 to 40 with type 1 diabetes.

This clone was seen more than once but under ten times. The chain uses TRBV30 and TRBJ1-5; D is possibly TRBD1 (5 bases). The CDR3 covers 13 residues. Deletions cut 5 bases from V and 1 base from J, with 9 bases between. Looked up from germline, CDR1 is GTSNPN and CDR2 is SVGIG (reference sequence). CDR3 amino acids: CAWARDSNQPQHF. DNA for the CDR3: TGTGCCTGGGCTCGGGACAGCAATCAGCCCCAGCATTTT.

This clone occurred a few times. V gene TRBV30 combines with J gene TRBJ2-1; D gene ambiguous. This CDR3 is 15 amino acids long. Germline V gene sequence: CDR1 GTSNPN, CDR2 SVGIG (reference sequence). V gave up 3 bases and J gave up 0 bases, with 12 bases separating them. The CDR3 DNA reads TGTGCCTGGAGGGTTATAGTCCACTCCTACAATGAGCAGTTCTTC. It translates to CAWRVIVHSYNEQFF.

V is TRBV6-5 and J is TRBJ1-1, with no clear D. V was shortened by 2 bases and J by 8 bases, with 6 bases between the two germline ends. Per germline, CDR1 MNHEY and CDR2 SVGAGI. The CDR3 has 11 residues. In DNA form, the CDR3 reads TGTGCCAGCAGTTACGCCAGGGAAGCTTTCTTT. It translates to CASSYAREAFF.

In its sample, this clone was seen a few times. This sequence joins TRBV29-1 and TRBJ2-3; no firm D call. Germline V gives CDR1 SQVTM, CDR2 ANQGSEA. V lost 3 bases and J lost 9, with 7 bases in between. The CDR3 runs 10 residues. The CDR3 loop reads CSVDSSTQYF. The CDR3 nucleotides read TGCAGCGTTGACAGTTCCACGCAGTATTTT.

There are a few counts of this clone. The chain joins TRBV2 to TRBJ2-7; D could derive from TRBD1 or TRBD2 (5 bases each). The V end lost 8 bases, the J end lost 5 bases, and 19 bases lay between the germline ends. Germline CDR1 SNHLY, CDR2 FYNNEI. The CDR3 totals 14 residues. The CDR3 sequence: CASGTQRNEDEQYF. The CDR3, as DNA: TGTGCCAGCGGGACCCAGAGAAATGAAGACGAGCAGTACTTC.

The rearrangement links TRBV12-5 to TRBJ2-1, with 10 positions matching TRBD2. Germline V lookup: CDR1 LGHNT, CDR2 FRNRAP. This CDR3 comprises 15 residues. The J segment lost 6 bases and the V segment lost 5 bases, leaving 7 bases of the junction unmatched. The CDR3, as DNA: TGTGCTAGTGGTCTTGGGACTAGCGTGGGCAATGAGCAGTTCTTC. Amino acids: CASGLGTSVGNEQFF.

The rearrangement links TRBV2 to TRBJ2-7, with D hard to call. This CDR3 contains 14 residues. Trimming shortened V by 2 bases and J by 1 base, and 9 bases separated the two germline ends. Germline lookup yields CDR1 SNHLY and CDR2 FYNNEI. The CDR3, as DNA: TGTGCCAGCAGTGAATTTGCCAGTTCCTACGAGCAGTACTTC. Translated, it gives CASSEFASSYEQYF.

This clone occurred a few times. The genes are TRBV7-2 and TRBJ2-7; TRBD2 aligns across 8 bases. This CDR3 contains 15 residues. The V segment lost 5 bases and the J segment 5 bases; nucleotides outside the gene matches: 11. The germline gives CDR1 SGHTA, CDR2 FQGNSA. CDR3: CASSAVAGIYNEQYF. In nucleotides, the CDR3 is TGTGCCAGCAGCGCCGTAGCGGGAATTTATAACGAGCAGTACTTC.

This clone was recorded a few times. The chain employs TRBV30 and TRBJ2-1; D is unresolved. This CDR3 contains 14 residues. The V gene lost 0 bases and the J gene lost 4 bases, with 10 bases spanning the gap. Germline CDR1 reads GTSNPN; CDR2 reads SVGIG (reference sequence). In nucleotides, the CDR3 is TGTGCCTGGAGTGTACGTGTAGGTTACAATGAGCAGTTCTTC. It yields the protein CAWSVRVGYNEQFF.

This clone turned up a few times. V is TRBV4-1 and J is TRBJ2-7; the D is unclear. The CDR3 is made up of 12 amino acids. V lost 6 bases and J 5 bases, leaving 11 bases between the germline ends. Germline assignment: CDR1 MGHRA and CDR2 YSYEKL. The CDR3: CASSQAVNEQYF. CDR3 bases: TGCGCCAGCAGTCAGGCCGTTAACGAGCAGTACTTC.

This clone was found a few times. The chain joins TRBV2 to TRBJ2-6, with D hard to call. The CDR3 spans 13 residues. The germline V gene has CDR1 SNHLY and CDR2 FYNNEI. V lost 10 bases and J lost 1, with 8 bases in between. The DNA for the CDR3 is TGTGCCACGGTTCGGTCTGGGGCCAACGTCCTGACTTTC. It is translated as CATVRSGANVLTF.

The V call is TRBV5-4, the J call TRBJ2-1; TRBD1 agrees at 12 bases. Germline CDR1 is SGHNT and CDR2 is YYREEE (reference sequence). The ends lost 4 bases at V and 0 bases at J; junction bases unmatched: 5. The CDR3 contains 17 residues. CDR3 in amino acids: CASSDGTGGFSYNEQFF. The CDR3 DNA reads TGTGCCAGCAGCGATGGGACAGGGGGCTTCTCCTACAATGAGCAGTTCTTC.

This clone was picked up a small number of times. This chain uses TRBV10-3 with TRBJ2-1, with 10 bases matching TRBD2. Germline CDR1 is ENHRY and CDR2 is SYGVKD. The V gene end was trimmed by 7 bases and the J gene end by 3 bases; junction bases not matched to a gene: 9. This CDR3 is 16 amino acids long. The CDR3 sequence: CAITIPGLAFYNEQFF. Written as DNA, the CDR3 is TGTGCCATCACGATACCGGGACTAGCGTTCTACAATGAGCAGTTCTTC.

This clone has just a few counts. The chain combines TRBV5-6 with TRBJ2-5; 7 bases are shared with TRBD1. The CDR3 sequence is 13 residues long. The germline CDR1 and CDR2 sequences are SGHDT and YYEEEE. V lost 7 bases, J lost 5 bases, and 8 bases stayed unmatched. The CDR3 spells CASGPTGAETQYF. DNA for the CDR3: TGTGCCAGCGGCCCCACAGGGGCGGAGACCCAGTACTTC.

As DNA, the CDR3 is TGTGCCAGCAGTGAAGCGGAAAATGAGCAGTTCTTC. Its translation: CASSEAENEQFF. The V gene is TRBV6-1, the J gene TRBJ2-1; D gene uncertain. CDR1 is MNHNS, CDR2 SASEGT, per germline. The CDR3 contains 12 residues. V lost 0 bases, J lost 7 bases, and 4 bases lay in between.

The V call is TRBV9, the J call TRBJ2-1; possible D gene TRBD2, 6 bases. Trimming cost V 5 bases and J 4 bases, with 13 bases left between them. Per germline, CDR1 SGDLS and CDR2 YYNGEE. The CDR3 sequence is 14 residues long. CDR3 amino acids: CASSLAGRYNEQFF. CDR3 in DNA: TGTGCCAGCAGTTTGGCGGGGAGATACAATGAGCAGTTCTTC.

The V and J genes are TRBV4-1 and TRBJ2-6; 7 bases agree with TRBD1. The junction had 9 bases not matched to a gene; V was cut back by 1 base and J by 3 bases. Germline CDR1 MGHRA, CDR2 YSYEKL. The CDR3 has 18 amino acids. As DNA, the CDR3 is TGCGCCAGCAGCCAAGGACAGGGCGGGCCTCTTGGGGCCAACGTCCTGACTTTC. It is translated as CASSQGQGGPLGANVLTF.

The V gene is TRBV7-2, the J gene TRBJ2-4; weak D call: TRBD2 (6 bases). Germline V CDR1 and CDR2: SGHTA, FQGNSA. This CDR3 has 13 amino acids. Deletions cut 5 bases from V and 4 bases from J, with 9 bases between. CDR3 amino acids: CASSPGGKNIQYF. DNA for the CDR3: TGTGCCAGCAGCCCTGGGGGGAAAAACATTCAGTACTTC.

This clone was seen a few times. The V call is TRBV19, the J call TRBJ2-3, with TRBD2 matching 8 bases. The CDR3 sequence is 14 residues long. Germline trimming cut 3 bases from V and 4 bases from J; bases unmatched to any gene: 3. Germline lookup yields CDR1 LNHDA and CDR2 SQIVND (reference sequence). The DNA for the CDR3 is TGTGCCAGTAGTATCGGGGGGGGCCCAGATACGCAGTATTTT. Its translation: CASSIGGGPDTQYF.

J is TRBJ2-3 and V is TRBV10-2; D is perhaps TRBD1 or TRBD2 (5 bases each). The germline V gene has CDR1 WSHSY and CDR2 SAAADI. Trimming took 3 bases from V and 8 from J, leaving 6 bases between them. This CDR3 has 11 amino acids. The CDR3 DNA reads as TGCGCCAGCAGTGAAGGGACTACGCAGTATTTT. Protein product: CASSEGTTQYF.

A note on this clone: A junction end diverges from the germline sequence, so it may reflect a read error. The chain recombines TRBV20-1 with TRBJ2-7; 7 nucleotides align to TRBD1. The CDR3 runs 11 residues. CDR1 DFQATT and CDR2 SNEGSKA come from the germline V gene (reference sequence). As DNA, the CDR3 is TGCAGTGCTAGAGATCCGACAGGGAACCACTTC. It specifies CSARDPTGNHF.

This clone was observed a handful of times. The chain is built from TRBV28 and TRBJ2-7; tentative D call: TRBD2 (5 bases). This CDR3 comprises 16 residues. Germline V gene lookup returns CDR1 MDHEN and CDR2 SYDVKM. V lost 5 bases and J lost 1, with 18 bases in between. The chain's CDR3 is CASSRGEGLRSYEQYF. CDR3 bases: TGTGCCAGCAGTCGGGGAGAGGGATTAAGGTCCTACGAGCAGTACTTC.

The V gene is TRBV5-1, the J gene TRBJ2-3; D could derive from TRBD1 or TRBD2 (5 bases each). The V end lost 4 bases, the J end lost 0 bases, and 12 bases lay between the germline ends. Germline values: CDR1 SGHRS, CDR2 YFSETQ. CDR3 length equals 15 residues. This CDR3 reads CASSTGTSSTDTQYF. In nucleotides, the CDR3 is TGCGCCAGCAGCACCGGGACGTCTAGCACAGATACGCAGTATTTT. Using reference TRBV5-1 and TRBJ2-3 for the parts outside the CDR3, the full variable domain is KAGVTQTPRYLIKTRGQQVTLSCSPISGHRSVSWYQQTPGQGLQFLFEYFSETQRNKGNFPGRFSGRQFSNSRSEMNVSTLELGDSALYLCASSTGTSSTDTQYFGPGTRLTVL.

The table lists this clone with a few counts. This chain connects TRBV7-3 to TRBJ2-5, with TRBD1 matching over 10 bases. J lost 7 bases, V lost 4 bases, and 6 bases had no gene match. There are 14 residues in the CDR3. Looked up from germline, CDR1 is SGHTA and CDR2 is FQGTGA. The CDR3 sequence is CASSSRQGAGTQYF. The CDR3 coding sequence is TGTGCCAGCAGCTCTAGACAGGGGGCTGGGACCCAGTACTTC. The entire variable domain, with the rest obtained from reference TRBV7-3 and TRBJ2-5, is as follows: GAGVSQTPSNKVTEKGKYVELRCDPISGHTALYWYRQSLGQGPEFLIYFQGTGAADDSGLPNDRFFAVRPEGSVSTLKIQRTERGDSAVYLCASSSRQGAGTQYFGPGTRLLVL.

This clone has more than one count but fewer than ten. This chain links TRBV18 with TRBJ2-1; no firm D call. This CDR3 is 18 amino acids long. Germline V gene sequence: CDR1 KGHSH, CDR2 LQKENI. Between the trimmed V and J ends, which lost 3 bases and 0 bases, there was a span of 18 bases. As DNA, the CDR3 is TGTGCCAGCTCACCGTCTGGGTTGAGTCGAAGCTCCTACAATGAGCAGTTCTTC. This translates into CASSPSGLSRSSYNEQFF.